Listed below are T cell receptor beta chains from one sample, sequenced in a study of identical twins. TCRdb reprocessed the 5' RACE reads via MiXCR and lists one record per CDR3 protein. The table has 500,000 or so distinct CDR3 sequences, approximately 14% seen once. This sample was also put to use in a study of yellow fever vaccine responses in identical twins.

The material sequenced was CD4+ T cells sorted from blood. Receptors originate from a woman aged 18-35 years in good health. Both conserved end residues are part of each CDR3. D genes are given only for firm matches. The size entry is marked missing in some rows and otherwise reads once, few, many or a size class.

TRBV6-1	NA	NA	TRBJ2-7	TGTGCCAGCAGTCCCCCCAGTCTTACGTCCTACGAGCAGTACTTC	CASSPPSLTSYEQYF
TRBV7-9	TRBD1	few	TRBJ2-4	TGTGCCAGCAGCCGATGGGACAGGGCCAAAAACATTCAGTACTTC	CASSRWDRAKNIQYF
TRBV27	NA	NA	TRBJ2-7	TGTGCCAGCAGTTTAGTATATGGGGGAGGCTACGAGCAGTACTTC	CASSLVYGGGYEQYF
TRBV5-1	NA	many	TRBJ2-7	TGCGCCAGCAGCTTCGTAGCTTCCTACGAGCAGTACTTC	CASSFVASYEQYF
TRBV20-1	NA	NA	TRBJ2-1	TGCAGTGCTAGGGCGGGGAGAGGGCAGTTCTTC	CSARAGRGQFF
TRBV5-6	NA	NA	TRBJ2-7	TGTGCCAGCAGCTTGGTGGGACACCACTCCTACGAGCAGTACTTC	CASSLVGHHSYEQYF
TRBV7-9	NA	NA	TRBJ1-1	TGTGCCAGCAGCTTAGAATTCGGCACTGAAGCTTTCTTT	CASSLEFGTEAFF
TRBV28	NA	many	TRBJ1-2	TGTGCCAGCAGTGCCCCCGTGGGTCTCAATGGCTACACCTTC	CASSAPVGLNGYTF
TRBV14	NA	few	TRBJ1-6	TGTGCCAGCAGCCGGGACACGTATTCACCCCTCCACTTT	CASSRDTYSPLHF
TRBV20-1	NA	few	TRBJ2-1	TGCAGTGCTCCTCCCTACGGGAAGCATGAGCAGTTCTTC	CSAPPYGKHEQFF
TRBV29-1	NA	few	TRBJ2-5	TGCAGCGTATTAAGGAGGGCAGCGCAAGAGACCCAGTACTTC	CSVLRRAAQETQYF
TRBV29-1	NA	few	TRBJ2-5	TGCAGCACCGGTTCAAAAGAGACCCAGTACTTC	CSTGSKETQYF
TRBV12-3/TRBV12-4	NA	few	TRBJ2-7	TGTGCCAGCAGTCTTTCCACGGGACATCCTTACGAGCAGTACTTC	CASSLSTGHPYEQYF
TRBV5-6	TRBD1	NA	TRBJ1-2	TGTGCCAGCAGCTTGGACAGGGGGCACCGCGGCTACACCTTC	CASSLDRGHRGYTF
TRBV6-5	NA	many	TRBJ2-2	TGTGCCAGCAGTTACTTTCAAAACACCGGGGAGCTGTTTTTT	CASSYFQNTGELFF
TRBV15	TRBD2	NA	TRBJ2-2	TGTGCCACCAGCAGAGAGTCTAGCGGAAACGGGGAGCTGTTTTTT	CATSRESSGNGELFF
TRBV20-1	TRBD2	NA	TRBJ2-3	TGCAGTGCGCCGGGGGGTGATGGCACAGATACGCAGTATTTT	CSAPGGDGTDTQYF
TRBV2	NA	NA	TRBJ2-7	TGTGCCAGCAGGGACCCACCCGGGGGCGAGCAGTACTTC	CASRDPPGGEQYF
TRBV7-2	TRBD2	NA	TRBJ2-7	TGTGCCAGCAGCTTGCCTAGCGGCTACGAGCAGTACTTC	CASSLPSGYEQYF
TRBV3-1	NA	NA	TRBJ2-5	TGTGCCAGCAGCCAAAGTACAGGAGAGACCCAGTACTTC	CASSQSTGETQYF
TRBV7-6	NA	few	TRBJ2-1	TGTGCCAGCAGCTTAGCAGGGGGTGAGCAGTTCTTC	CASSLAGGEQFF
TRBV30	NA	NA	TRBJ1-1	TGTGCCTGGAGTTTTGGGGGCAAGAACACTGAAGCTTTCTTT	CAWSFGGKNTEAFF
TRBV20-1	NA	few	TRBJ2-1	TGCAGTGCTAGAGATCTTCGGGGGAGGGGGGGACATGAGCAGTTCTTC	CSARDLRGRGGHEQFF
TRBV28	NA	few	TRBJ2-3	TGTGCCAGCAGTGACCCATTGGGGGCGGTAGATACGCAGTATTTT	CASSDPLGAVDTQYF
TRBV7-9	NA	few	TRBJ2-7	TGTGCCAGCAGCCCCAAACAGGGACATCAAATAAAAGAGCAGTACTTC	CASSPKQGHQIKEQYF
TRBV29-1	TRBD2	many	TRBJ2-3	TGCAGCGTTGAGGGACTAGCGGGAGGAACAGATACGCAGTATTTT	CSVEGLAGGTDTQYF
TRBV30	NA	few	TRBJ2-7	TGTGCCTCCCCAAGGTCGCAGGACGAGCAGTACTTC	CASPRSQDEQYF
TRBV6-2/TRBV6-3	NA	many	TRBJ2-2	TGTGCCAGCAGCCACTCCCCCCCCGGGACGCTGTCCATCGCGAACACCGGGGAGCTGTTTTTT	CASSHSPPGTLSIANTGELFF
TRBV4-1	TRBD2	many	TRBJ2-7	TGCGCCAGCAGCCAAGTAGATTTAGGACTAGCTTCTCACCACGAGCAGTACTTC	CASSQVDLGLASHHEQYF
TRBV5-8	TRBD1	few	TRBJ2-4	TGTGCCAGCAGCCCGAGGACAGGGGAGGACAAAAACATTCAGTACTTC	CASSPRTGEDKNIQYF
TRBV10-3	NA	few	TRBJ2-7	TGTGCCATCAGTGAGTCGGGGTGGGAGCAGTACTTC	CAISESGWEQYF
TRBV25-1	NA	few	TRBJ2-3	TGTGCCAGCAGTGAAAAGGGGCTTGGCGGGTGGGCAGATACGCAGTATTTT	CASSEKGLGGWADTQYF
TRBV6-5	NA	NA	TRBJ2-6	TGTGCCAGCAGTTACGGGCGGTCCCCTGGGGCCAACGTCCTGACTTTC	CASSYGRSPGANVLTF
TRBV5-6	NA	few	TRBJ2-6	TGTGCCAGCAGCCCCGCCGGGTTCTCTGGGGCCAACGTCCTGACTTTC	CASSPAGFSGANVLTF
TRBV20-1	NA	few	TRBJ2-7	TGCAGTGCTGAACTAGACGGACGTTACGAGCAGTACTTC	CSAELDGRYEQYF
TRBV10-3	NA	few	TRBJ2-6	TGTGCCATCAGTGACAGGGTCTCTGGGGCCAACGTCCTGACTTTC	CAISDRVSGANVLTF
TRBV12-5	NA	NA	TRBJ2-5	TGTGCTAGTGGTTTGGTACTCCGTCGGCGGACCCACGAGACCCAGTACTTC	CASGLVLRRRTHETQYF
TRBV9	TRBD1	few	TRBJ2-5	TGTGCCAGCAGCTCACCCCGGGACAGGGGGCGCCGGGAGACCCAGTACTTC	CASSSPRDRGRRETQYF
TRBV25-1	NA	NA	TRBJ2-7	TGTGCCAGCAGCTACAGGGTCGAGCAGTACTTC	CASSYRVEQYF
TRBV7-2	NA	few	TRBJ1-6	TGTGCCAGCAGCTTAGCTGGGGTTACGGGTTCACCCCTCCACTTT	CASSLAGVTGSPLHF
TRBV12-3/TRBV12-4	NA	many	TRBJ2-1	TGTGCCAGCAGGGGCGGGACGAGCAATGAGCAGTTCTTC	CASRGGTSNEQFF
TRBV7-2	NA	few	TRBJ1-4	TGTGCCAGCAGCTTACCGTATGAAAAACTGTTTTTT	CASSLPYEKLFF
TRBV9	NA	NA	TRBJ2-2	TGTGCCAGCAGCGGTGGGTTCCGGGCCTCGACCGGGGAGCTGTTTTTT	CASSGGFRASTGELFF
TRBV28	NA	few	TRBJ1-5	TGTGCCAGCACTGCCCAGGGCCCATCCGGCAATCAGCCCCAGCATTTT	CASTAQGPSGNQPQHF
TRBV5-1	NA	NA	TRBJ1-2	TGCGCCAGCAGCTTGGACGGGATAGGTGGCTACACCTTC	CASSLDGIGGYTF
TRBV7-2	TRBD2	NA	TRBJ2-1	TGTGCCAGCAGCTTAGAACCCGGGAGGGCCCCGTATGAGCAGTTCTTC	CASSLEPGRAPYEQFF
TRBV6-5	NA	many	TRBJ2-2	TGTGCCAGCAGTTATCAGGGATCCGGGGAGCTGTTTTTT	CASSYQGSGELFF
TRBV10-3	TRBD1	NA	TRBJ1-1	TGTGCCATCAGTGACTGGACAGGGAGAACTGAAGCTTTCTTT	CAISDWTGRTEAFF
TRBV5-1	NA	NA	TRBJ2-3	TGCGCCAGCAGCTTGGCAGGGACCACAGCAGATACGCAGTATTTT	CASSLAGTTADTQYF
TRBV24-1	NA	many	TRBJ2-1	TGTGCCACCAGTGACCCACTGACGGTGCCAATGAATCAGTTCTTC	CATSDPLTVPMNQFF
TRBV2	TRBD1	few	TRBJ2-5	TGTGCCAGCACCTCAGGGGGTAGAGAGACCCAGTACTTC	CASTSGGRETQYF
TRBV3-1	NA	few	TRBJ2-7	TGTGCCAGCAGCGAAAGCTTATCGGACAGCAGCTCCTACGAGCAGTACTTC	CASSESLSDSSSYEQYF
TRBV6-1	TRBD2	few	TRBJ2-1	TGTGCCAGCAGCAGGTTCCTAGCGGGAGAGGGCAATGAGCAGTTCTTC	CASSRFLAGEGNEQFF
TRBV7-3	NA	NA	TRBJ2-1	TGTGCCAGCAGCGCGAGCGCCGACGTTCAGTTCTTC	CASSASADVQFF
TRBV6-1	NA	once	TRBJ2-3	TGTGCCAGCAGTGAACGGACAGCCTCCCCGCGAGATACGCAGTATTTT	CASSERTASPRDTQYF
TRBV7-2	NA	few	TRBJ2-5	TGTGCCAGCAGCTATCTGGGTCCGGGGGAGACCCAGTACTTC	CASSYLGPGETQYF